This T cell receptor beta chain was identified during a study of PD-1 blockade in classical Hodgkin lymphoma. On the study more broadly: Patients in the cohort were put on intravenous nivolumab, 3 mg/kg every 2 weeks. Study-level results: The origin of the repertoire differences remains undefined, with disease activity or prior therapy as possible causes. By C4D1, CD4+ diversity increased significantly, especially in complete responders. Diversity similar to that of newly diagnosed patients was seen at baseline in complete responders.

Assay: immunoSEQ multiplex PCR; the TCRdb copy retains only in-frame clones and omits some. The repertoire holds fewer than 55,000 clones, with roughly three quarters as singletons. As concerns this clone: Its target is not known.

Deletions cut 8 bases from V and 1 base from J, with 6 bases between. The CDR3 is made up of 13 amino acids. CDR1 MDHEN and CDR2 SYDVKM come from the germline V gene. As to time point: cycle 4 day 1 (C4D1), after around six weeks of nivolumab. Each patient's relapse followed autologous stem cell transplantation, and brentuximab vedotin exposure varied. The chain combines TRBV28 with TRBJ2-6; D remains unclear. The sample consisted of peripheral blood mononuclear cells (PBMCs), taken before the fourth cycle of nivolumab. This TCR was sampled from a human donor with classical Hodgkin lymphoma. Here the CDR3 reads CASWGSGANVLTF. CDR3 DNA: TGTGCCAGCTGGGGTTCTGGGGCCAACGTCCTGACTTTC.